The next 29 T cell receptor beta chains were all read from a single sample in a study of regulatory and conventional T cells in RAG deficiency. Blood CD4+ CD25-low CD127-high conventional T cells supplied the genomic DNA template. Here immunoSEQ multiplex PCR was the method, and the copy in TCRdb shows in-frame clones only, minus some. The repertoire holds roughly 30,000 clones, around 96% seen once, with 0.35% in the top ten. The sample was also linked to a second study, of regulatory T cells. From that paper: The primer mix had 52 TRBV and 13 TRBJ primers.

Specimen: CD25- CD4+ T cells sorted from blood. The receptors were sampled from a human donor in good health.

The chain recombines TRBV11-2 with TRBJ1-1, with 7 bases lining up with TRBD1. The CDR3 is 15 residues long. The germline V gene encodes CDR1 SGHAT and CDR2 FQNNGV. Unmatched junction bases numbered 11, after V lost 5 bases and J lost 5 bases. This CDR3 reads CASSPQGQIRTEAFF. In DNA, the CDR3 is TGTGCCAGCAGCCCCCAGGGACAGATTAGGACTGAAGCTTTCTTT. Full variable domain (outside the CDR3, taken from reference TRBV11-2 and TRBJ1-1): EAGVAQSPRYKIIEKRQSVAFWCNPISGHATLYWYQQILGQGPKLLIQFQNNGVVDDSQLPKDRFSAERLKGVDSTLKIQPAKLEDSAVYLCASSPQGQIRTEAFFGQGTRLTVV.

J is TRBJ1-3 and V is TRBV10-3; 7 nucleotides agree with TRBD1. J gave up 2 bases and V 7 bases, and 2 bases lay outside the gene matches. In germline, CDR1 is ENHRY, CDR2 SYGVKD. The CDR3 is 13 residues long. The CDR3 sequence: CAINDRAGNTIYF. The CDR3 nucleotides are TGTGCCATCAACGACAGGGCTGGAAACACCATATATTTT.

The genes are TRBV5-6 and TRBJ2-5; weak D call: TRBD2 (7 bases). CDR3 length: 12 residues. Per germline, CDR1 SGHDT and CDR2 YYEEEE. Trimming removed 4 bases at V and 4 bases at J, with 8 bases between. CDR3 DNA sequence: TGTGCCAGCAGCGGGGGGGCAGAGACCCAGTACTTC. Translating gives CASSGGAETQYF.

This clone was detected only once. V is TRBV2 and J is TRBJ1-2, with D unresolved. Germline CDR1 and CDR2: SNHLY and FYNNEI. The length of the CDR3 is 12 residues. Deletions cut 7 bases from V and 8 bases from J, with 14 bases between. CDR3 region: CASKAGSSGYTF. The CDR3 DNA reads TGTGCCAGCAAAGCAGGTTCCTCCGGCTACACCTTC. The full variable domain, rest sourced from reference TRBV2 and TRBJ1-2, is EPEVTQTPSHQVTQMGQEVILRCVPISNHLYFYWYRQILGQKVEFLVSFYNNEISEKSEIFDDQFSVERPDGSNFTLKIRSTKLEDSAMYFCASKAGSSGYTFGSGTRLTVV.

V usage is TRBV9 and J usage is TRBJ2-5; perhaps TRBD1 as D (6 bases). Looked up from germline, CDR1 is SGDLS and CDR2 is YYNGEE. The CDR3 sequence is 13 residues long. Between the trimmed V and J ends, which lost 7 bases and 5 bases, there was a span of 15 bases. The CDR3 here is CASGKQGSETQYF. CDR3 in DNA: TGTGCCAGCGGCAAACAGGGTTCGGAGACCCAGTACTTC.

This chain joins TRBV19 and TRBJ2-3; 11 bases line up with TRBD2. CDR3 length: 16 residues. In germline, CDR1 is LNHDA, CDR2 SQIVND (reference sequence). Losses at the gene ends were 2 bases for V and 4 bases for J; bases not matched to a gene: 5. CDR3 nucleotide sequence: TGTGCCAGTAGTATAAGGAATAGCGGGAGGGCAGATACGCAGTATTTT. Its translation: CASSIRNSGRADTQYF.

CDR3 nucleotide sequence: TGTGCCAGCTCCCCCTCGGGGATGAACACTGAAGCTTTCTTT. It translates to CASSPSGMNTEAFF. This rearrangement joins TRBV18 to TRBJ1-1; D is ambiguous. Trimming cost V 6 bases and J 0 bases, with 11 bases left between them. The CDR3 is 14 residues long. Germline V lookup: CDR1 KGHSH, CDR2 LQKENI.

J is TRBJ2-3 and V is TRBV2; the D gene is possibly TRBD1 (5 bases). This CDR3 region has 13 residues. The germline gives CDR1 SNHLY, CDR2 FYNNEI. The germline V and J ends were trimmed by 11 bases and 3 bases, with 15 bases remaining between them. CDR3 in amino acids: CASSGTGTDTQYF. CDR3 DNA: TGTGCCTCCTCCGGTACAGGTACAGATACGCAGTATTTT.

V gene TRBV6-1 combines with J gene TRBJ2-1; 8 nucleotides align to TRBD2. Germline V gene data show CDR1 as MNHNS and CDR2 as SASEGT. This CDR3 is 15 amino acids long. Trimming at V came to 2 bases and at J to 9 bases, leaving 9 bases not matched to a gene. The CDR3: CASSESLAGSGEQFF. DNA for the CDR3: TGTGCCAGCAGTGAAAGCCTAGCGGGTTCGGGTGAGCAGTTCTTC.

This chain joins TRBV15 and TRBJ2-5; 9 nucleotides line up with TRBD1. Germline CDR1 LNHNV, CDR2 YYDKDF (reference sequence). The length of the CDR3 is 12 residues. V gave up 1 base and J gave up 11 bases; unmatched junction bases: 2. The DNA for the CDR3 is TGTGCCACCAGCAGAGGACAGGGGGAGCAGTACTTC. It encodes CATSRGQGEQYF.

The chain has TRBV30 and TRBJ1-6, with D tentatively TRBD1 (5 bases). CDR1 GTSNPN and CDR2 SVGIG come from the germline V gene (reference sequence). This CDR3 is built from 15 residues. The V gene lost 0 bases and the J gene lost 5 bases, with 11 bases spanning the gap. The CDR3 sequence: CAWSVLSGDNSPLHF. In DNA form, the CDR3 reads TGTGCCTGGAGTGTACTTTCGGGGGATAATTCACCCCTCCACTTT.

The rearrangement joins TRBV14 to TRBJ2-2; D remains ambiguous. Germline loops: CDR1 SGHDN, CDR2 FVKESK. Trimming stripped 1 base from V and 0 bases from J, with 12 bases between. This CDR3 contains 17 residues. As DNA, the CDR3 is TGTGCCAGCAGCCAAGGCCTGGGCTTAACGAACACCGGGGAGCTGTTTTTT. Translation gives CASSQGLGLTNTGELFF.

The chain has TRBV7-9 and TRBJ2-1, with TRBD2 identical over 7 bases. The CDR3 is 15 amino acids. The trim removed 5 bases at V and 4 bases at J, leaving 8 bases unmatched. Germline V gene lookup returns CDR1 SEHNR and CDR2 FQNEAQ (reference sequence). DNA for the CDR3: TGTGCCAGCAGCCGACCGGCGGGGGATTACAATGAGCAGTTCTTC. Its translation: CASSRPAGDYNEQFF.

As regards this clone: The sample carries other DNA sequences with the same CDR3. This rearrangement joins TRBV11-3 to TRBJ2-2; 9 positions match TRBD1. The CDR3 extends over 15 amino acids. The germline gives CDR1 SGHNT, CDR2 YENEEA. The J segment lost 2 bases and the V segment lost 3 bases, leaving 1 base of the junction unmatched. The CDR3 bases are TGTGCCAGCAGCTTGGGACAGGGAAACACCGGGGAGCTGTTTTTT. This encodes CASSLGQGNTGELFF.

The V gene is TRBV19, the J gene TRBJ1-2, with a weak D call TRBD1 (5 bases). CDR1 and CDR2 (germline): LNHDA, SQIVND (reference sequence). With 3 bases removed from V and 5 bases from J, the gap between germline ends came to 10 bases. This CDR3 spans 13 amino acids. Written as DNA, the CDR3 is TGTGCCAGTAGTATCCTCAGGGCTTATGGCTACACCTTC. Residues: CASSILRAYGYTF.

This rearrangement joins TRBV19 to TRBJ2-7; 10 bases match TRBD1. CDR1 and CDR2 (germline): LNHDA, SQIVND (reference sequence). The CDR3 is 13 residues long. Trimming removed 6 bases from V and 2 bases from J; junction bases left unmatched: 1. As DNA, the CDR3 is TGTGCCAGTAGGGACAGGGGGACCTACGAGCAGTACTTC. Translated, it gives CASRDRGTYEQYF.

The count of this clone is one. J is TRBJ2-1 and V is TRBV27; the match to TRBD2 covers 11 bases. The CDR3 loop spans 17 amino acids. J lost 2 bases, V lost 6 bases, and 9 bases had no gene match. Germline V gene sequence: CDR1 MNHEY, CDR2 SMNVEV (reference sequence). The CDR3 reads CASSVRLAGKPYNEQFF. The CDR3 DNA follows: TGTGCCAGCAGCGTACGACTAGCGGGAAAGCCCTACAATGAGCAGTTCTTC.

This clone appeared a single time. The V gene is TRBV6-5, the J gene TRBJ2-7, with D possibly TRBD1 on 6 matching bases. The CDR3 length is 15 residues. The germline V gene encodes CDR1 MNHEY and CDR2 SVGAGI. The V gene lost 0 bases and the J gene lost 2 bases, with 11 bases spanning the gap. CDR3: CASSYSRTATYEQYF. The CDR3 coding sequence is TGTGCCAGCAGTTACTCCAGGACAGCAACCTACGAGCAGTACTTC.

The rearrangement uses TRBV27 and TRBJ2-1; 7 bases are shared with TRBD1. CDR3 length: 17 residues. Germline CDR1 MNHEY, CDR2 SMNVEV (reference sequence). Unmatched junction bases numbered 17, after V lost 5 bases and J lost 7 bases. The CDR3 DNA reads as TGTGCCAGCAGTCCCCGGGCGACAGGGCTCCGACCAAATGAGCAGTTCTTC. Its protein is CASSPRATGLRPNEQFF.

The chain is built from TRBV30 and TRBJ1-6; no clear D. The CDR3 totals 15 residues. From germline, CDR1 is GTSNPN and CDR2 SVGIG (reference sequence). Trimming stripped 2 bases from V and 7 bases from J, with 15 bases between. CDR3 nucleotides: TGTGCCTGGAGTTCGTTTACGAGCACCAATTCACCCCTCCACTTT. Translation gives CAWSSFTSTNSPLHF.

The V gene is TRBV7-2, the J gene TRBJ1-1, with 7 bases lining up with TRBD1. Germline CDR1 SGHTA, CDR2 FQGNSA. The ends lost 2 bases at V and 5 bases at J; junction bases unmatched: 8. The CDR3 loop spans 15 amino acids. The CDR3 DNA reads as TGTGCCAGCAGCTTAATGACAGGGAGAAGGACTGAAGCTTTCTTT. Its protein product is CASSLMTGRRTEAFF.

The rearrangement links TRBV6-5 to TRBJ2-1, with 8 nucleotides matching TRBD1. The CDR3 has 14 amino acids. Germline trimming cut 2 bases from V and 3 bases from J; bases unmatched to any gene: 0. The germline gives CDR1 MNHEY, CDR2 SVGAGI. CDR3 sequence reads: CASSYDRGYNEQFF. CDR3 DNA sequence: TGTGCCAGCAGTTACGACAGGGGCTACAATGAGCAGTTCTTC.

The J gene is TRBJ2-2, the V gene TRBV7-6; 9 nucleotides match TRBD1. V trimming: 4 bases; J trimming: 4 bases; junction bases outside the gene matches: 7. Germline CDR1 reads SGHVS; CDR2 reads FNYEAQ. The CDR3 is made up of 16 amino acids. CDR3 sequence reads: CASSSPGQGITGELFF. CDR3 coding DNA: TGTGCCAGCAGCTCACCGGGACAGGGAATCACCGGGGAGCTGTTTTTT.

The CDR3 region is CASSPDRGSETQYF. The CDR3 DNA follows: TGTGCCAGCAGCCCCGACAGGGGGTCAGAGACCCAGTACTTC. The V call is TRBV4-2, the J call TRBJ2-5; 9 bases are a match to TRBD1. The V gene's germline CDR1 is LGHNA and CDR2 YNFKEQ. The CDR3 covers 14 residues. V lost 4 bases and J lost 4; bases outside the gene matches: 4.

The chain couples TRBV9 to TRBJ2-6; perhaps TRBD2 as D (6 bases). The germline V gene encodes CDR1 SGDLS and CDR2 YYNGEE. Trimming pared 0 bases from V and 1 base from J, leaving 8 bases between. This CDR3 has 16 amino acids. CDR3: CASSVGGLSGANVLTF. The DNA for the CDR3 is TGTGCCAGCAGCGTAGGGGGACTTTCTGGGGCCAACGTCCTGACTTTC.

CDR3 in amino acids: CASSLVQAAYGYTF. The CDR3 nucleotides are TGTGCCAGCAGCTTGGTACAGGCGGCCTATGGCTACACCTTC. The chain links TRBV5-5 to TRBJ1-2, with a tentative D call TRBD1 (5 bases). The CDR3 spans 14 residues. V was trimmed by 0 bases and J by 4 bases, leaving 10 bases between them. Germline-derived CDR1 and CDR2 are SGHKS and YYEKEE (reference sequence).

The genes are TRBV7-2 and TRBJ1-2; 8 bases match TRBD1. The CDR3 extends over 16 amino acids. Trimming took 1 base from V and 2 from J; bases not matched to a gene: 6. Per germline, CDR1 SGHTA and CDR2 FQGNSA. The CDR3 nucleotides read TGTGCCAGCAGCTTAGTTTCGGGACAGGTGAACTATGGCTACACCTTC. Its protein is CASSLVSGQVNYGYTF.

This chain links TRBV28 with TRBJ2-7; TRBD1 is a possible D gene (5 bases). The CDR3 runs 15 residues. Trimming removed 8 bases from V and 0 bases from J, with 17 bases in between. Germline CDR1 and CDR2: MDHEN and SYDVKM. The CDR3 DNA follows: TGTGCCAGCTACACAGAAGGGCAGGGCTCCTACGAGCAGTACTTC. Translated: CASYTEGQGSYEQYF.

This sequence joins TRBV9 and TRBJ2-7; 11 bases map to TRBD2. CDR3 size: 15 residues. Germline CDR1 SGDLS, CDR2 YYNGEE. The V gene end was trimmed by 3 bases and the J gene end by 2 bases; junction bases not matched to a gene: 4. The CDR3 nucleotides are TGTGCCAGCAGCGCCGGGACTAGCGGACCCTACGAGCAGTACTTC. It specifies CASSAGTSGPYEQYF. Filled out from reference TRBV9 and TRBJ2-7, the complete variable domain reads DSGVTQTPKHLITATGQRVTLRCSPRSGDLSVYWYQQSLDQGLQFLIQYYNGEERAKGNILERFSAQQFPDLHSELNLSSLELGDSALYFCASSAGTSGPYEQYFGPGTRLTVT.